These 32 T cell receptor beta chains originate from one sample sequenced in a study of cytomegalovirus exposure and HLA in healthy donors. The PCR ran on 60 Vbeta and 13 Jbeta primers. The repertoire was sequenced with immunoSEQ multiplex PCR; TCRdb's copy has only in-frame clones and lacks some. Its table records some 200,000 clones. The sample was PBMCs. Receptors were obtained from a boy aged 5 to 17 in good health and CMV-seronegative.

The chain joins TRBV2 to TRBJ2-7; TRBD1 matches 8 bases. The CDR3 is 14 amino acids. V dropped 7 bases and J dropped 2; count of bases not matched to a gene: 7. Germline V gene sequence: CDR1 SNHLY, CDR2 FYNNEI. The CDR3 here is CASTTRDRTYEQYF. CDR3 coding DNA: TGTGCCAGCACGACCCGGGACAGGACCTACGAGCAGTACTTC.

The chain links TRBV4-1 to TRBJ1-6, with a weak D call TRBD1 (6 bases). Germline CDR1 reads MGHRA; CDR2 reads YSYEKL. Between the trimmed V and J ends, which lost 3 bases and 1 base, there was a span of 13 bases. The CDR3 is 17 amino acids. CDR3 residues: CASSQPTRGSYNSPLHF. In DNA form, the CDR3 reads TGCGCCAGCAGCCAGCCGACCAGGGGTTCCTATAATTCACCCCTCCACTTT.

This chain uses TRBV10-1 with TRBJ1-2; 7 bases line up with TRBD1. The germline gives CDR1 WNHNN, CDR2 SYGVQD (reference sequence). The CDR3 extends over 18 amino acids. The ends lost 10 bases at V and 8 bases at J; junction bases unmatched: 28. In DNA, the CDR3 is TGCGCCACATTTCATAACCGGGACAGAAAGCTGAGTTACGCGGGCTACACCTTC. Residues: CATFHNRDRKLSYAGYTF.

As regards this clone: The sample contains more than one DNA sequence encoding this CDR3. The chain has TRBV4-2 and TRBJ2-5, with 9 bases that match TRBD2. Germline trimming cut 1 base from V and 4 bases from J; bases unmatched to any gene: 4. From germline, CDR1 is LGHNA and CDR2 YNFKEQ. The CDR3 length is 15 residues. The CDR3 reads CASSQGGGAVETQYF. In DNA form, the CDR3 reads TGTGCCAGCAGCCAAGGCGGGGGGGCCGTAGAGACCCAGTACTTC.

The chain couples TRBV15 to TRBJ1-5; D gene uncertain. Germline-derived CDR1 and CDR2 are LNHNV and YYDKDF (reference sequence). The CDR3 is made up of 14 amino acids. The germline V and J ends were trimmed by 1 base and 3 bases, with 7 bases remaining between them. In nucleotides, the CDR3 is TGTGCCACCAGCAGAGGAGCCTTCAATCAGCCCCAGCATTTT. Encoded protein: CATSRGAFNQPQHF.

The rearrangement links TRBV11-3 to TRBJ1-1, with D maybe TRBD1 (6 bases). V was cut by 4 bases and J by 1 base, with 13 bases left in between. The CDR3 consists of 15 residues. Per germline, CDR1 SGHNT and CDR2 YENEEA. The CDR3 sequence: CASSSQGDTNTEAFF. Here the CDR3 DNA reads TGTGCCAGCAGCTCACAGGGAGACACGAACACTGAAGCTTTCTTT.

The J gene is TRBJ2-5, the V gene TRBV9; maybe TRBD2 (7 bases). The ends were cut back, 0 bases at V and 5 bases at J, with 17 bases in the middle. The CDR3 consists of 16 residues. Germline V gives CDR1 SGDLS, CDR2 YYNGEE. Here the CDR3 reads CASSVGWGGLRETQYF. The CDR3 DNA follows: TGTGCCAGCAGCGTAGGTTGGGGGGGGCTTCGGGAGACCCAGTACTTC.

CDR3 bases: TGTGCCAGCAGCGTAGTCGACAAGATGAACACTGAAGCTTTCTTT. Translated: CASSVVDKMNTEAFF. The chain recombines TRBV9 with TRBJ1-1; D ambiguous. Trimming took 0 bases from V and 0 from J, leaving 9 bases between them. CDR1 and CDR2 (germline): SGDLS, YYNGEE. The CDR3 is made up of 15 amino acids. Supplemented by reference TRBV9 and TRBJ1-1, the full variable domain reads DSGVTQTPKHLITATGQRVTLRCSPRSGDLSVYWYQQSLDQGLQFLIQYYNGEERAKGNILERFSAQQFPDLHSELNLSSLELGDSALYFCASSVVDKMNTEAFFGQGTRLTVV.

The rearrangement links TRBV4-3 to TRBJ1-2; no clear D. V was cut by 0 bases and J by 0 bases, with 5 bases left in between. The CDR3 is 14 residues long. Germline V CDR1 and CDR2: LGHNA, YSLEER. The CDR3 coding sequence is TGCGCCAGCAGCCAAGACAGGACTAACTATGGCTACACCTTC. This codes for CASSQDRTNYGYTF.

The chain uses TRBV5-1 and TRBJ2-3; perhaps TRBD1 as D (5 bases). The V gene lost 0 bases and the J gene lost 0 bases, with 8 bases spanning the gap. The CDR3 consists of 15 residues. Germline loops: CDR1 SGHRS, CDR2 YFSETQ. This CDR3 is CASSLVGVSTDTQYF. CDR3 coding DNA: TGCGCCAGCAGCTTGGTAGGGGTTAGCACAGATACGCAGTATTTT.

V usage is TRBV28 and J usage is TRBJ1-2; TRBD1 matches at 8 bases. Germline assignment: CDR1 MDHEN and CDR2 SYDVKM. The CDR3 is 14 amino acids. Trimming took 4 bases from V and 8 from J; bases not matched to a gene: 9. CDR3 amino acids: CASSSLTGDRGYTF. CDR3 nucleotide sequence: TGTGCCAGCAGTTCCCTGACAGGGGACCGAGGCTACACCTTC.

The CDR3 sequence is CASSRVHRGPETQYF. CDR3 nucleotide sequence: TGTGCCAGCAGCCGAGTCCACAGGGGGCCGGAGACCCAGTACTTC. The J gene is TRBJ2-5, the V gene TRBV11-2; 9 bases are shared with TRBD1. Trimming removed 5 bases from V and 5 bases from J; junction bases left unmatched: 9. CDR3 length: 15 residues. CDR1 and CDR2 (germline): SGHAT, FQNNGV.

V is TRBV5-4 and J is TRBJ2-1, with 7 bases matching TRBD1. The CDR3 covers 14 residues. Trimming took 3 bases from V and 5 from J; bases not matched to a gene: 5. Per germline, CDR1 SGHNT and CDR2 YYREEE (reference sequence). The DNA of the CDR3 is TGTGCCAGCAGCTCCGGCCAGGGGGACAATGAGCAGTTCTTC. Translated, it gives CASSSGQGDNEQFF.

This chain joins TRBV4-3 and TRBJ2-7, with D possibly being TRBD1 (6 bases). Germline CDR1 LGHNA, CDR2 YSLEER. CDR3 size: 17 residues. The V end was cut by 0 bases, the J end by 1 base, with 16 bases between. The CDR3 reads CASSQEIGNRVSYEQYF. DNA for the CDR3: TGCGCCAGCAGCCAAGAGATCGGGAACAGGGTATCCTACGAGCAGTACTTC.

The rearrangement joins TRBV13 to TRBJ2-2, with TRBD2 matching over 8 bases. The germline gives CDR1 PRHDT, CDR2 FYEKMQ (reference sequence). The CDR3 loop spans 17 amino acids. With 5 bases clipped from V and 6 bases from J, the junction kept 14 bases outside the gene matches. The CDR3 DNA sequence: TGTGCCAGCAGCCTTATCGTAGCGACTAGCGTAGCCGGGGAGCTGTTTTTT. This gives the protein CASSLIVATSVAGELFF.

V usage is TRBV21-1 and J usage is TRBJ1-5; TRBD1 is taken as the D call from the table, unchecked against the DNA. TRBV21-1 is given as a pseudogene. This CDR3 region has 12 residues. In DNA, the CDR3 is TGTGCCAGCGACAGGGGGCGGCAGCCCCAGCATTTT. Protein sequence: CASDRGRQPQHF.

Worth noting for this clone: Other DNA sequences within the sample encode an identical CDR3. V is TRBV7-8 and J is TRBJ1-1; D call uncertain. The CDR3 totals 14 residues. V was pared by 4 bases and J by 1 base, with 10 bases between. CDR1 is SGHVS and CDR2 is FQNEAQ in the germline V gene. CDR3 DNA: TGTGCCAGCAGCTATTCAGACACGAACACTGAAGCTTTCTTT. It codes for CASSYSDTNTEAFF.

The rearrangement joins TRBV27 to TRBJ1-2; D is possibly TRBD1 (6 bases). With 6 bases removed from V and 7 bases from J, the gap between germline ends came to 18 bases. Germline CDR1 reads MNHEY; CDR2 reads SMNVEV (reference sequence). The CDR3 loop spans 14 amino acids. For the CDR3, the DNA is TGTGCCAGCAGCCTTACCGGGACATTCAGTGGCTACACCTTC. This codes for CASSLTGTFSGYTF.

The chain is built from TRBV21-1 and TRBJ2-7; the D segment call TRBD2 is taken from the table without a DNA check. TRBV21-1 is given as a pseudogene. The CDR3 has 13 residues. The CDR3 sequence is CASREEREYEQYF. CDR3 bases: TGTGCCAGCAGGGAGGAGAGAGAGTACGAGCAGTACTTC.

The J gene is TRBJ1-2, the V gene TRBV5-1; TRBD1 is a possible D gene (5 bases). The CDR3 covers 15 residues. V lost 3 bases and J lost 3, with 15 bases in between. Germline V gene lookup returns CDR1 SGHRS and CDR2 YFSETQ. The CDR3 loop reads CASSSLSWGDYGYTF. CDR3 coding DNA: TGCGCCAGCAGCTCCTTGTCTTGGGGGGACTATGGCTACACCTTC.

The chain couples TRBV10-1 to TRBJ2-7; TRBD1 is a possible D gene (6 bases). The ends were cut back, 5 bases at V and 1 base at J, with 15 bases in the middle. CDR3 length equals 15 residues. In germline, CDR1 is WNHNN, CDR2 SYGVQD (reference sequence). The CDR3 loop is CASSTGISGSYEQYF. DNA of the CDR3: TGCGCCAGCAGTACAGGGATCAGTGGGTCCTACGAGCAGTACTTC.

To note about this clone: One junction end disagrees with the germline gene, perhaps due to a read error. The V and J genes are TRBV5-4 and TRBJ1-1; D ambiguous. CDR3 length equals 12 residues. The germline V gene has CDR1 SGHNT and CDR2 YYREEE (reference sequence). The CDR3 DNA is TGTGCCAGCAGCTTTTATAACAGTGAAGCTTTCTTT. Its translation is CASSFYNSEAFF.

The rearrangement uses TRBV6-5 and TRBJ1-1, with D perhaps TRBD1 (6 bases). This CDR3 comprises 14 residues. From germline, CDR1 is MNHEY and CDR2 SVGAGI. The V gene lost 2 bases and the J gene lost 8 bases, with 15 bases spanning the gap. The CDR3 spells CASSYGGAGTEAFF. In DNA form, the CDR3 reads TGTGCCAGCAGTTACGGGGGGGCCGGGACAGAAGCTTTCTTT.

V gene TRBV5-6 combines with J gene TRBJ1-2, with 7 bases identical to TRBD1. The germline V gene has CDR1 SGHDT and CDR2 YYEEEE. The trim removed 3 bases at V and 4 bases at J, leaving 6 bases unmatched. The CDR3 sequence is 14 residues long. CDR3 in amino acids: CASSYRDRSYGYTF. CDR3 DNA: TGTGCCAGCAGCTACCGGGACAGATCCTATGGCTACACCTTC.

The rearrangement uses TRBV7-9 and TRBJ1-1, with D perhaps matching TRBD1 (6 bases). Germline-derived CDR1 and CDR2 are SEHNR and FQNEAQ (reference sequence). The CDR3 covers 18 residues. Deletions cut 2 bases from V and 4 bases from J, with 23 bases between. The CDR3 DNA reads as TGTGCCAGCAGCTTAAGTAGTCCGTGGGAGAGAGGGGGCACTGAAGCTTTCTTT. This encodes CASSLSSPWERGGTEAFF.

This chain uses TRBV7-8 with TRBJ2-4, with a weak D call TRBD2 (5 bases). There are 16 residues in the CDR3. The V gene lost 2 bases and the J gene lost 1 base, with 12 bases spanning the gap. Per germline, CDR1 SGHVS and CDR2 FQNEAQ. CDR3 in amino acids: CASSLSPRGAKNIQYF. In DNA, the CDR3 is TGTGCCAGCAGCTTATCCCCCCGCGGGGCCAAAAACATTCAGTACTTC.

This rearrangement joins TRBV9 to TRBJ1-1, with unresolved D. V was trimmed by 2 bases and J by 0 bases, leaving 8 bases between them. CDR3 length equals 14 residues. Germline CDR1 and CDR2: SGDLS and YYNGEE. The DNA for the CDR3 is TGTGCCAGCAGCGTCCAAGCAATGAACACTGAAGCTTTCTTT. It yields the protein CASSVQAMNTEAFF.

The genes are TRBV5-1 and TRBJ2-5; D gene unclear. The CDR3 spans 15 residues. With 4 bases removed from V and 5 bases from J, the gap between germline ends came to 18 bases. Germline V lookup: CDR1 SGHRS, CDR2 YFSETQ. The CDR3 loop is CASSPGSSDGETQYF. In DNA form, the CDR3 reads TGCGCCAGCAGCCCCGGTTCCAGCGACGGGGAGACCCAGTACTTC.

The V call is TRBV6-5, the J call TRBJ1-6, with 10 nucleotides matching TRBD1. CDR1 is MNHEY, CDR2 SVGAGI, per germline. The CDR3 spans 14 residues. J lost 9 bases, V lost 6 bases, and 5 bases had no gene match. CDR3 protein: CASRGTGVTSPLHF. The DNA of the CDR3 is TGTGCCAGCAGAGGGACAGGGGTGACTTCACCCCTCCACTTT.

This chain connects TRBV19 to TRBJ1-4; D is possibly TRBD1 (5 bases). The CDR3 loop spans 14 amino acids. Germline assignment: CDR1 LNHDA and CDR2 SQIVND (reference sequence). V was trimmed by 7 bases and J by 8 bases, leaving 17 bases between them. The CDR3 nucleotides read TGTGCCAGTAACGTCGGGGGGTACTGGGAAAAACTGTTTTTT. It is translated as CASNVGGYWEKLFF.

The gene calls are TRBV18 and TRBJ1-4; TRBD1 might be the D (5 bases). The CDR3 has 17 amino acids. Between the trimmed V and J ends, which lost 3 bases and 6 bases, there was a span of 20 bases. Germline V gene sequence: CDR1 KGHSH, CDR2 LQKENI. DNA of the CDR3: TGTGCCAGCTCACCCCAAGTAATGCGGGGCGCCGATGAAAAACTGTTTTTT. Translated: CASSPQVMRGADEKLFF.

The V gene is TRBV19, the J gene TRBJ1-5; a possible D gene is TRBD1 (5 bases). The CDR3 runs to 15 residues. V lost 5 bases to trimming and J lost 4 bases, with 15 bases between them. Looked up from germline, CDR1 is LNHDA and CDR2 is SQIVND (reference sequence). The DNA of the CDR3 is TGTGCCAGTAGTTCGGTCGGGGGACCGAATCAGCCCCAGCATTTT. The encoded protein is CASSSVGGPNQPQHF.